This T cell receptor beta chain was sequenced in a study of graft-versus-host responses after intestinal transplantation. V gave up 6 bases and J gave up 2 bases, with 19 bases separating them. Germline assignment: CDR1 SNHLY and CDR2 FYNNEI. CDR3 length: 16 amino acids. The method was immunoSEQ multiplex PCR; TCRdb's version includes in-frame clones alone and lacks a portion of them. The sample lists about 130,000 clones, around 90% occurring once. A remark on this clone: The antigen is undetermined.

Regarding the study as a whole: GvH clones detected in recipient marrow included some appearing first in ileum or blood.

The clonotype was recovered from a human donor who received an intestinal transplant. The sample here was unstimulated CD4+ T cells sorted from spleen or lymph node cells, taken before intestinal transplant. V and J are TRBV2 and TRBJ1-2; D unclear. The CDR3 DNA sequence: TGTGCCAGCAGCCAAACGGGTTTTAACCACAACTATGGCTACACCTTC. This codes for CASSQTGFNHNYGYTF.